These 20 T cell receptor beta chains share one sample of origin, sequenced in a study of cytomegalovirus exposure and HLA in healthy donors (dated by TCRdb to the late 2010s). The library was prepared using the immunoSEQ multiplex PCR assay. Sourced from immuneACCESS, this table was stored by TCRdb with only in-frame sequences that have V and J called. A share of the clones is absent; for the studies checked, an unresolved V gene accounts for under half, and the remainder has no known explanation. The table for this sample lists tens of thousands of clones; about 91% of them were counted only once. About 1.5% of the sample is held by the ten biggest clonotypes. Material: PBMCs. The receptors shown here come from a man between 18 and 35 years old in good health and CMV-seronegative.

The rearrangement links TRBV4-3 to TRBJ2-2; D ambiguous. CDR3 length equals 15 residues. The V gene's germline CDR1 is LGHNA and CDR2 YSLEER. Trimming took 1 base from V and 0 from J, leaving 6 bases between them. The CDR3 reads CASSQGVPNTGELFF. CDR3 bases: TGCGCCAGCAGCCAAGGCGTCCCGAACACCGGGGAGCTGTTTTTT.

CDR3 sequence (DNA): TGTGCCAGCAGCCCGACAGGGCCTGAAGCTTTCTTT. This encodes CASSPTGPEAFF. This chain joins TRBV7-9 and TRBJ1-1, with 7 bases lining up with TRBD1. Unmatched junction bases numbered 3, after V lost 5 bases and J lost 6 bases. CDR1 is SEHNR and CDR2 is FQNEAQ in the germline V gene (reference sequence). The CDR3 length is 12 residues.

The CDR3 DNA reads as TGTGCCAGCAGCCCCCGACAAGGTGCTGGCTACACCTTC. It is translated as CASSPRQGAGYTF. The chain carries TRBV9 and TRBJ1-2; D not certain. Germline V CDR1 and CDR2: SGDLS, YYNGEE. This CDR3 comprises 13 residues. Trimming cost V 4 bases and J 7 bases, with 14 bases left between them.

CDR3 sequence (DNA): TGCGCCAGCAGCTGGGCCAGGGGGAGTGAGCAGTTCTTC. The encoded protein is CASSWARGSEQFF. This rearrangement joins TRBV5-1 to TRBJ2-1, with 7 bases that match TRBD1. With V trimmed by 3 bases and J by 9 bases, 6 bases remained unmatched. This CDR3 is built from 13 residues. CDR1 and CDR2 (germline): SGHRS, YFSETQ.

For the CDR3, the DNA is TGTGCCAGTAGTATAGGGGCGGGAGACTACGAGCAGTACTTC. Translation gives CASSIGAGDYEQYF. V usage is TRBV19 and J usage is TRBJ2-7, with 7 nucleotides matching TRBD2. The CDR3 runs to 14 residues. Germline V gene sequence: CDR1 LNHDA, CDR2 SQIVND (reference sequence). The trim removed 1 base at V and 3 bases at J, leaving 3 bases unmatched. The full variable domain, rest sourced from reference TRBV19 and TRBJ2-7, is DGGITQSPKYLFRKEGQNVTLSCEQNLNHDAMYWYRQDPGQGLRLIYYSQIVNDFQKGDIAEGYSVSREKKESFPLTVTSAQKNPTAFYLCASSIGAGDYEQYFGPGTRLTVT.

Here the CDR3 reads CASSVLGANQETQYF. CDR3 coding DNA: TGTGCCAGCAGTGTTCTAGGGGCGAACCAAGAGACCCAGTACTTC. The chain joins TRBV6-1 to TRBJ2-5, with D possibly matching TRBD1 (5 bases). There are 15 residues in the CDR3. In germline, CDR1 is MNHNS, CDR2 SASEGT. V was cut by 4 bases and J by 0 bases, with 12 bases left in between.

The J gene is TRBJ2-7, the V gene TRBV28, with 9 bases matching TRBD2. Per the germline V gene, CDR1 is MDHEN and CDR2 is SYDVKM. Losses at the gene ends were 2 bases for V and 4 bases for J; bases not matched to a gene: 12. The CDR3 is 17 amino acids. This CDR3 is CASSLVRSGSRGYEQYF. The CDR3 bases are TGTGCCAGCAGTTTAGTCCGTAGCGGGAGTAGGGGGTACGAGCAGTACTTC. The whole variable domain, filled in from reference TRBV28 and TRBJ2-7, reads DVKVTQSSRYLVKRTGEKVFLECVQDMDHENMFWYRQDPGLGLRLIYFSYDVKMKEKGDIPEGYSVSREKKERFSLILESASTNQTSMYLCASSLVRSGSRGYEQYFGPGTRLTVT.

The J gene is TRBJ2-1, the V gene TRBV9; no clear D gene. This CDR3 has 14 amino acids. The V end was cut by 4 bases, the J end by 0 bases, with 8 bases between. CDR1 is SGDLS, CDR2 YYNGEE, per germline. CDR3 amino acids: CASSPSSSYNEQFF. CDR3 DNA: TGTGCCAGCAGCCCCTCTAGCTCCTACAATGAGCAGTTCTTC.

The chain joins TRBV15 to TRBJ2-1; 9 bases line up with TRBD1. The V gene's germline CDR1 is LNHNV and CDR2 YYDKDF (reference sequence). This CDR3 region has 20 residues. V lost 0 bases, J lost 6 bases, and 18 bases stayed unmatched. CDR3 protein: CATSRDKGPYGTGSPNEQFF. The DNA of the CDR3 is TGTGCCACCAGCAGAGATAAGGGGCCGTACGGGACAGGGAGTCCCAATGAGCAGTTCTTC. Filled out from reference TRBV15 and TRBJ2-1, the complete variable domain reads DAMVIQNPRYQVTQFGKPVTLSCSQTLNHNVMYWYQQKSSQAPKLLFHYYDKDFNNEADTPDNFQSRRPNTSFCFLDIRSPGLGDTAMYLCATSRDKGPYGTGSPNEQFFGPGTRLTVL.

The chain is built from TRBV7-9 and TRBJ1-4; no reliable D call. Germline values: CDR1 SEHNR, CDR2 FQNEAQ (reference sequence). The length of the CDR3 is 11 residues. V was shortened by 8 bases and J by 5 bases, with 6 bases between the two germline ends. CDR3 amino acids: CASGINEKLFF. The CDR3 DNA reads as TGTGCCAGCGGCATAAATGAAAAACTGTTTTTT. The variable domain in full, completed from reference TRBV7-9 and TRBJ1-4, reads DTGVSQNPRHKITKRGQNVTFRCDPISEHNRLYWYRQTLGQGPEFLTYFQNEAQLEKSRLLSDRFSAERPKGSFSTLEIQRTEQGDSAMYLCASGINEKLFFGSGTQLSVL.

The chain uses TRBV6-5 and TRBJ2-7, with D perhaps TRBD1 (5 bases). Germline V CDR1 and CDR2: MNHEY, SVGAGI. The V and J ends lost 1 base and 5 bases respectively, with 9 bases between them. The CDR3 has 13 amino acids. CDR3 protein: CASSYYRGDEQYF. The CDR3, as DNA: TGTGCCAGCAGTTACTATAGGGGCGACGAGCAGTACTTC.

The V call is TRBV7-3, the J call TRBJ2-6, with 7 nucleotides matching TRBD1. The ends lost 3 bases at V and 0 bases at J; junction bases unmatched: 11. This CDR3 has 19 residues. Germline CDR1 is SGHTA and CDR2 is FQGTGA. Here the CDR3 reads CASSFPGQRKSSGANVLTF. The CDR3 nucleotides read TGTGCCAGCAGCTTCCCGGGACAGCGAAAAAGCTCTGGGGCCAACGTCCTGACTTTC.

The chain is built from TRBV29-1 and TRBJ2-1, with TRBD1 identical over 9 bases. V was pared by 4 bases and J by 5 bases, with 6 bases of the junction left unmatched. CDR1 is SQVTM, CDR2 ANQGSEA, per germline. CDR3 length equals 14 residues. The DNA of the CDR3 is TGCAGCGTTGCCAACAGGGGGCACCACAATGAGCAGTTCTTC. Amino acids: CSVANRGHHNEQFF.

About this clone: One end of the junction does not line up with germline, which may come from a read error. The V and J genes are TRBV2 and TRBJ1-4; D gene uncertain. CDR1 SNHLY and CDR2 FYNNEI come from the germline V gene. There are 10 residues in the CDR3. The CDR3 here is CASSDGVWRF. The CDR3 DNA reads as TGTGCCAGCAGTGATGGGGTATGGAGGTTT.

The chain is built from TRBV7-3 and TRBJ2-1, with D tentatively TRBD2 (6 bases). This CDR3 comprises 15 residues. Trimming removed 4 bases from V and 0 bases from J, with 10 bases in between. The germline V gene has CDR1 SGHTA and CDR2 FQGTGA. The CDR3 sequence: CASSSGLTSYNEQFF. The CDR3 region has the DNA TGTGCCAGCAGCTCGGGACTGACCTCCTACAATGAGCAGTTCTTC.

The rearrangement uses TRBV7-9 and TRBJ2-5; 8 nucleotides line up with TRBD1. In germline, CDR1 is SEHNR, CDR2 FQNEAQ (reference sequence). The CDR3 sequence is 19 residues long. Germline trimming cut 3 bases from V and 1 base from J; bases unmatched to any gene: 16. The CDR3 loop reads CASSFYNYKGDRLQETQYF. The DNA for the CDR3 is TGTGCCAGCAGCTTTTATAATTATAAGGGGGACAGGCTCCAAGAGACCCAGTACTTC.

The chain uses TRBV7-2 and TRBJ2-3; TRBD2 aligns across 15 bases. The V gene's germline CDR1 is SGHTA and CDR2 FQGNSA. J was trimmed by 5 bases and V by 4 bases; bases with no gene match: 4. CDR3 size: 16 residues. CDR3 in amino acids: CASSSGLAGGQDTQYF. The CDR3 region has the DNA TGTGCCAGCAGCTCCGGACTAGCGGGAGGGCAAGATACGCAGTATTTT.

The chain recombines TRBV19 with TRBJ1-2; D unresolved. Germline V gene data show CDR1 as LNHDA and CDR2 as SQIVND (reference sequence). The CDR3 is 12 amino acids. Trimming removed 5 bases at V and 5 bases at J, with 9 bases between. DNA of the CDR3: TGTGCCAGTAGTGACCGGGAGTATGGCTACACCTTC. It is translated as CASSDREYGYTF. The full variable domain, completed using reference TRBV19 and TRBJ1-2, is DGGITQSPKYLFRKEGQNVTLSCEQNLNHDAMYWYRQDPGQGLRLIYYSQIVNDFQKGDIAEGYSVSREKKESFPLTVTSAQKNPTAFYLCASSDREYGYTFGSGTRLTVV.

This clone was seen a few times. This chain links TRBV28 with TRBJ2-5; 8 nucleotides line up with TRBD2. CDR3 length: 13 amino acids. After removal of 6 bases from V and 5 bases from J, the junction contained 5 bases not matched to a gene. CDR1 and CDR2 from the germline V gene are MDHEN and SYDVKM. Here the CDR3 reads CASRGLGGETQYF. The CDR3 DNA is TGTGCCAGCAGGGGACTAGGAGGGGAGACCCAGTACTTC.

V gene TRBV6-6 combines with J gene TRBJ1-5, with 8 bases lining up with TRBD1. CDR1 is MNHNY, CDR2 SVGAGI, per germline (reference sequence). This CDR3 comprises 15 residues. Trimming removed 4 bases from V and 3 bases from J; junction bases left unmatched: 5. The chain's CDR3 is CASSSGTGHNQPQHF. As DNA, the CDR3 is TGTGCCAGCAGTTCCGGGACAGGCCACAATCAGCCCCAGCATTTT.